Listed below are T cell receptor beta chains from one sample, sequenced in a study of blood T cell repertoires in COVID-19. Clones were sequenced by immunoSEQ multiplex PCR, and TCRdb holds only the in-frame ones, with some missing. Among roughly 400,000 clones listed, roughly 90% were seen once. Sequencing was done on a sample of PBMCs or T cells enriched from blood (not recorded which). The receptors derive from a middle-aged woman who had been exposed to COVID-19. Both conserved end residues are part of each CDR3. The D gene is left open where the match is weak. The size of a clone is reported for some rows only, either as once, few or many, or as a class for expanded clones.

V	D	J	size	DNA	CDR3
TRBV5-4	.	TRBJ2-5	.	TGTGCCAGCAGCTTGGGTGGAGGGCTCAGTCGAGAGACCCAGTACTTC	CASSLGGGLSRETQYF
TRBV5-1	TRBD1	TRBJ2-7	many	TGCGCCAGCAGCTTGGGACACCGGGACAGAGTATACGAGCAGTACTTC	CASSLGHRDRVYEQYF
TRBV7-8	.	TRBJ2-7	.	TGTGCCAGCAGCTTAGCTCAGGGCTACGAGCAGTACTTC	CASSLAQGYEQYF
TRBV30	TRBD2	TRBJ2-3	.	TGTGCCTGGAGTCCGGGACTAGCGGGTTCCACAGATACGCAGTATTTT	CAWSPGLAGSTDTQYF
TRBV7-6	.	TRBJ2-5	many	TGTGCCAGCAGCCCAAAAGAGACCCAGTACTTC	CASSPKETQYF
TRBV7-3	.	TRBJ2-3	.	TGTGCCAGCAGCTACAGGGCACGAGATACGCAGTATTTT	CASSYRARDTQYF
TRBV9	.	TRBJ1-3	.	TGTGCCAGCAGCGTAGAAGTTAGCCTAATTGGAAACACCATATATTTT	CASSVEVSLIGNTIYF
TRBV5-5	.	TRBJ1-5	.	TGTGCCAGCAGCCCGACCCCCACAGGGTTCAATCAGCCCCAGCATTTT	CASSPTPTGFNQPQHF
TRBV7-8	.	TRBJ1-2	once	TGTGCCAGCAGCTTAGATTCGGCAGGCGACTATGGCTACACCTTC	CASSLDSAGDYGYTF
TRBV19	.	TRBJ2-5	.	TGTGCCAGTAGTATAACGGCTACAGGACAAGAGACCCAGTACTTC	CASSITATGQETQYF
TRBV30	.	TRBJ1-4	.	TGTGCCTGGACCAGGGGTGAAAAACTGTTTTTT	CAWTRGEKLFF
TRBV7-3	.	TRBJ2-2	.	TGTGCCAGCAGCTTTAGCGGCAAGCCCACCGGGGAGCTGTTTTTT	CASSFSGKPTGELFF
TRBV7-6	.	TRBJ1-4	.	TGTGCCAGCAGCTCACCAGGGGAGATAGGGGAAAAACTGTTTTTT	CASSSPGEIGEKLFF
TRBV7-9	.	TRBJ2-3	once	TGTGCCAGCAGCTTAGGGTGGGCCCCCACAGATACGCAGTATTTT	CASSLGWAPTDTQYF
TRBV27	TRBD1	TRBJ1-2	.	TGTGCCAGCAGTCTACAGGGGTCCGATGGCTACACCTTC	CASSLQGSDGYTF
TRBV6-5	TRBD2	TRBJ2-2	.	TGTGCCAGCACCCTGACTAGCGGGGGGGCCGGGGAGCTGTTTTTT	CASTLTSGGAGELFF
TRBV7-8	.	TRBJ2-5	.	TGTGCCGGGGGGAAGGGGAAGGGAGAGACCCAGTACTTC	CAGGKGKGETQYF
TRBV5-5	TRBD1	TRBJ2-7	.	TGTGCCAGCAGCTTGCAGGCAGGGGGCAGCTCCTACGAGCAGTACTTC	CASSLQAGGSSYEQYF
TRBV6-5	.	TRBJ1-1	few	TGTGCCAGCAGGGACGATGTCGGGGGGCTCTCTGAAGCTTTCTTT	CASRDDVGGLSEAFF
TRBV28	.	TRBJ2-3	.	TGTGCCAGCAGCATGACAGCCACAGATACGCAGTATTTT	CASSMTATDTQYF
TRBV12-3/TRBV12-4	.	TRBJ1-1	once	TGTGCCAGCAGGTCTAGGAACACTGAAGCTTTCTTT	CASRSRNTEAFF
TRBV7-2	.	TRBJ1-1	.	TGTGCCAGCGGGTGGAAGAGTAGCCCAGCTGAAGCTTTCTTT	CASGWKSSPAEAFF
TRBV5-5	.	TRBJ2-2	few	TGTGCCAGCAGCAAACAACAGGGTAGCGCCGGGGAGCTGTTTTTT	CASSKQQGSAGELFF
TRBV10-1	TRBD1	TRBJ1-1	.	TGCGCCAGCAGCAGTAAAAGAGGGACAGGGGGCATGAACACTGAAGCTTTCTTT	CASSSKRGTGGMNTEAFF
TRBV19	TRBD1	TRBJ2-1	few	TGTGCCACCATGGGGACAGGGAACAATGAGCAGTTCTTC	CATMGTGNNEQFF
TRBV28	.	TRBJ2-2	.	TGTGCCGGCAGGGGCCCGACCGGGGAGCTGTTTTTT	CAGRGPTGELFF
TRBV5-1	.	TRBJ2-7	.	TGCGCCAGCAGCTTGCAGTTGGCAGGGCAAGAGCAGTACTTC	CASSLQLAGQEQYF
TRBV5-1	TRBD1	TRBJ2-2	.	TGCGCCAGCAGTATGGACAGGGGAGACGGGGAGCTGTTTTTT	CASSMDRGDGELFF
TRBV6-5	.	TRBJ1-2	.	TGTGCCAGCAGAGATCAACACGGGAACGGCTACACCTTC	CASRDQHGNGYTF
TRBV20-1	.	TRBJ1-2	once	TGCAGTGCTAGTGGGTCCGCGCGTGGCTACACCTTC	CSASGSARGYTF
TRBV7-9	.	TRBJ1-1	.	TGTACCAGCAGCATAGAGACAGGCTTGAATGGTGCTTTCTTT	CTSSIETGLNGAFF
TRBV4-1	TRBD1	TRBJ1-2	.	TGCGCCAGCAGCCAACCGGGACAGATACCTAAGGGCTACACCTTC	CASSQPGQIPKGYTF
TRBV13	TRBD1	TRBJ2-7	.	TGTGCCAGCAGCTCCGAGGGGACAGGGAGGTTCGAGCAGTACTTC	CASSSEGTGRFEQYF
TRBV7-9	TRBD1	TRBJ1-1	.	TGTGCCAGCAGCTTCCGGGCAGGGGGCTTGAACACTGAAGCTTTCTTT	CASSFRAGGLNTEAFF
TRBV19	.	TRBJ1-6	.	TGTGCCAGTAGTATGGCTAGACCCTCCAGTCCCCGAAATTCACCCCTCCACTTT	CASSMARPSSPRNSPLHF
TRBV29-1	.	TRBJ1-2	few	TGCAGCGTTGAGGGGGGGCTGACTGGCTACACCTTC	CSVEGGLTGYTF
TRBV5-1	.	TRBJ1-2	once	TGCGCCAGCAGCCTGGGTGCGGGGGCAGGACCGAACTATGGCTACACCTTC	CASSLGAGAGPNYGYTF
TRBV5-4	TRBD2	TRBJ2-5	.	TGTGCCAGCAGCTTGGATCCCGGGAGGGCCGGGGAGACCCAGTACTTC	CASSLDPGRAGETQYF
TRBV24-1	.	TRBJ2-3	.	TGTGCCACCAGTGACCGTGGGGGGGCACAAGAGACAGATACGCAGTATTTT	CATSDRGGAQETDTQYF
TRBV7-9	TRBD1	TRBJ1-5	.	TGTGCCAGCAGCTTAAGTCAGGGGGTCAATCAGCCCCAGCATTTT	CASSLSQGVNQPQHF
TRBV5-1	.	TRBJ2-1	.	TGCGCCAGCAGCTTGGAACAGACTACGGATGAGCAGTTCTTC	CASSLEQTTDEQFF
TRBV7-2	TRBD1	TRBJ2-7	.	TGTGCCAGCAGTCCCAGGGGGCTCTACGAGCAGTACTTC	CASSPRGLYEQYF
TRBV6-5	.	TRBJ1-2	.	TGTGCCAGCAGTTTAGGGGCGGACAACTATGGCTACACCTTC	CASSLGADNYGYTF
TRBV12-3/TRBV12-4	.	TRBJ2-7	.	TGTGCCAGCAGGGGGGGACGGTCTGAGCAGTACTTC	CASRGGRSEQYF
TRBV7-2	.	TRBJ1-5	.	TGTGCCAGCAGCTTAGGGCCGGGAGGACAGCCCCAGCATTTT	CASSLGPGGQPQHF
TRBV7-9	TRBD1	TRBJ2-5	.	TGTGCCAGCAGCCAGGCAGGGGGACAAGAGACCCAGTACTTC	CASSQAGGQETQYF
TRBV9	.	TRBJ1-4	.	TGTGCCAGCAGCCCCTCCGGGACATCTAATGAAAAACTGTTTTTT	CASSPSGTSNEKLFF
TRBV19	.	TRBJ1-1	.	TGTGCCAGTGGAGACAGGTTCAACACTGAAGCTTTCTTT	CASGDRFNTEAFF